This TCR beta chain was captured in a study of OX40 agonist ivuxolimab in advanced cancers. Study-wide context: A mean age of roughly 62 years, range roughly 20 to 80, was recorded, and approximately 85% were male.

TCRdb's copy holds only in-frame clones and misses some; the assay was immunoSEQ multiplex PCR. Among 60,000 to 90,000 clones listed, roughly 81% were seen once. This CDR3 spans 16 amino acids. Between the trimmed V and J ends, which lost 5 bases and 3 bases, there was a span of 16 bases. Germline CDR1 and CDR2: SGHTA and FQGNSA. The sequence was collected from an adult with an advanced solid tumor such as melanoma, head and neck, liver or kidney cancer. The chain combines TRBV7-2 with TRBJ2-2; no clear D. The material sequenced was CD4+ or CD8+ T cells sorted from blood, taken in a trial of the OX40 agonist ivuxolimab. The CDR3 here is CASSMGGSGYTGELFF. CDR3 DNA sequence: TGTGCCAGCAGCATGGGCGGCAGTGGGTACACCGGGGAGCTGTTTTTT. Together with reference TRBV7-2 and TRBJ2-2, the CDR3 gives the full variable domain: GAGVSQSPSNKVTEKGKDVELRCDPISGHTALYWYRQSLGQGLEFLIYFQGNSAPDKSGLPSDRFSAERTGGSVSTLTIQRTQQEDSAVYLCASSMGGSGYTGELFFGEGSRLTVL.